The 25 T cell receptor beta chains below were found in one sample sequenced in a study of shared clonotypes between healthy human individuals. The assay was immunoSEQ multiplex PCR, and TCRdb's table has in-frame clones only and misses some. This table holds under 650,000 clones, less than 96% found once. Sequencing was done on a sample of naive CD4+ T cells sorted from blood. Subset: CD45RA+ positively selected. These receptors came from a woman aged 25 to 39 in good health.

The gene calls are TRBV10-1 and TRBJ2-5, with 10 bases that match TRBD2. V trimming: 5 bases; J trimming: 4 bases; junction bases outside the gene matches: 4. CDR1 is WNHNN, CDR2 SYGVQD, per germline (reference sequence). This CDR3 spans 14 amino acids. The CDR3 DNA reads as TGCGCCAGCAGTAGCGGGAGGGCCGGAGAGACCCAGTACTTC. It specifies CASSSGRAGETQYF.

The chain couples TRBV29-1 to TRBJ2-1, with a tentative D call TRBD2 (5 bases). This CDR3 is built from 14 residues. Trimming removed 1 base from V and 5 bases from J, with 12 bases in between. Germline V gene data show CDR1 as SQVTM and CDR2 as ANQGSEA. The chain's CDR3 is CSVEARTWDNEQFF. DNA of the CDR3: TGCAGCGTTGAAGCAAGGACTTGGGACAATGAGCAGTTCTTC.

Concerning this clone itself: This sample also contains other DNA sequences that code for the same CDR3. The V call is TRBV5-1, the J call TRBJ1-1; 9 bases agree with TRBD1. CDR3 size: 13 residues. The V gene's germline CDR1 is SGHRS and CDR2 YFSETQ. V shed 4 bases and J 4 bases; nucleotides not matched to a gene: 2. The CDR3 is CASSGGQGTEAFF. The DNA for the CDR3 is TGCGCCAGCAGCGGGGGACAGGGCACTGAAGCTTTCTTT.

This clone was seen more than once but under ten times. V and J are TRBV19 and TRBJ1-5, with a possible D match to TRBD1 (5 bases). Trimming pared 7 bases from V and 6 bases from J, leaving 22 bases between. The CDR3 extends over 16 amino acids. Germline CDR1 and CDR2: LNHDA and SQIVND (reference sequence). CDR3: CASKVQGASVIQPQHF. CDR3 in DNA: TGTGCCAGTAAAGTCCAGGGAGCTTCCGTTATTCAGCCCCAGCATTTT.

The J gene is TRBJ2-2, the V gene TRBV6-5, with D perhaps matching TRBD2 (6 bases). This CDR3 is 14 amino acids long. The V gene lost 7 bases and the J gene lost 1 base, with 10 bases spanning the gap. CDR1 is MNHEY, CDR2 SVGAGI, per germline. The CDR3 sequence: CASTRERNTGELFF. As DNA, the CDR3 is TGTGCCAGCACCCGGGAGAGGAACACCGGGGAGCTGTTTTTT.

This rearrangement joins TRBV18 to TRBJ2-7; 10 nucleotides line up with TRBD1. Germline V CDR1 and CDR2: KGHSH, LQKENI. This CDR3 comprises 18 residues. V was clipped by 2 bases and J by 7 bases; unmatched bases: 17. The CDR3 loop reads CASSPNLKNRDRGTEQYF. DNA of the CDR3: TGTGCCAGCTCACCAAACTTGAAAAACCGGGACAGGGGTACAGAGCAGTACTTC.

The V and J genes are TRBV11-2 and TRBJ1-1; D is possibly TRBD1 (5 bases). Germline CDR1 SGHAT, CDR2 FQNNGV. Trimming pared 4 bases from V and 11 bases from J, leaving 20 bases between. The CDR3 is 14 amino acids. The CDR3 region has the DNA TGTGCCAGCAGCTACATAACCGAGGGGATGTCTGCTTTCTTT. Residues: CASSYITEGMSAFF.

The chain carries TRBV27 and TRBJ2-7, with TRBD2 matching 7 bases. V lost 5 bases and J lost 0; bases outside the gene matches: 10. Germline loops: CDR1 MNHEY, CDR2 SMNVEV (reference sequence). CDR3 length equals 16 residues. CDR3 loop: CASSPRAGRVSYEQYF. The CDR3 nucleotides are TGTGCCAGCAGTCCCCGAGCGGGGAGGGTCTCCTACGAGCAGTACTTC.

The chain links TRBV4-2 to TRBJ2-7; D not resolved. From germline, CDR1 is LGHNA and CDR2 YNFKEQ. The CDR3 is made up of 15 amino acids. Trimming stripped 0 bases from V and 3 bases from J, with 12 bases between. Written as DNA, the CDR3 is TGTGCCAGCAGCCAAGAATTCCTTTCTCTCTACGAGCAGTACTTC. This gives the protein CASSQEFLSLYEQYF.

The chain employs TRBV28 and TRBJ2-3, with 9 bases aligning to TRBD2. J was trimmed by 2 bases and V by 2 bases; bases with no gene match: 2. The CDR3 consists of 15 residues. Germline loops: CDR1 MDHEN, CDR2 SYDVKM. The CDR3 bases are TGTGCCAGCAGTTTAGGCGGGAGGGCCACAGATACGCAGTATTTT. It is translated as CASSLGGRATDTQYF.

Comment on this clone: Other DNA sequences in this specimen translate into the identical CDR3. The chain recombines TRBV5-1 with TRBJ2-5; D gene ambiguous. Trimming removed 0 bases from V and 2 bases from J, with 5 bases in between. The CDR3 is 13 residues long. Germline CDR1 reads SGHRS; CDR2 reads YFSETQ. The CDR3 DNA sequence: TGCGCCAGCAGCTTGGGAGGACAAGAGACCCAGTACTTC. Residues: CASSLGGQETQYF.

The chain couples TRBV5-1 to TRBJ2-7; TRBD2 aligns across 7 bases. The CDR3 runs to 17 residues. The V and J ends lost 1 base and 4 bases, in that order; junction bases with no gene match: 14. Looked up from germline, CDR1 is SGHRS and CDR2 is YFSETQ. The CDR3, as DNA: TGCGCCAGCAGCTTGTTTTCGTCAGCGGGATCGGGTTACGAGCAGTACTTC. Residues: CASSLFSSAGSGYEQYF.

The chain couples TRBV28 to TRBJ2-5; TRBD2 matches 7 bases. The DNA end favors TRBJ2-7, so the J call may be wrong. Germline lookup yields CDR1 MDHEN and CDR2 SYDVKM. There are 14 residues in the CDR3. The CDR3: CASTGSGTNYEQYF. The CDR3 DNA reads as TGTGCCAGCACCGGTTCGGGGACTAACTACGAGCAGTACTTC.

The V and J genes are TRBV6-5 and TRBJ1-2, with TRBD1 as a possible D gene (6 bases). The CDR3 is made up of 11 amino acids. V shed 7 bases and J shed 6 bases, with 9 bases lying between them. Germline CDR1 reads MNHEY; CDR2 reads SVGAGI. CDR3 loop: CASKAGDGYTF. For the CDR3, the DNA is TGTGCCAGCAAGGCAGGGGATGGCTACACCTTC.

The V call is TRBV6-5, the J call TRBJ1-2; 11 nucleotides line up with TRBD1. The J segment lost 4 bases and the V segment lost 6 bases, leaving 4 bases of the junction unmatched. The germline V gene has CDR1 MNHEY and CDR2 SVGAGI. The CDR3 consists of 14 residues. The CDR3, as DNA: TGTGCCAGCAGCCGGACAGGGGGCACCTATGGCTACACCTTC. This gives the protein CASSRTGGTYGYTF.

The V and J genes are TRBV7-6 and TRBJ2-3; 11 positions match TRBD2. With 3 bases clipped from V and 2 bases from J, the junction kept 4 bases outside the gene matches. The CDR3 spans 16 residues. Germline V lookup: CDR1 SGHVS, CDR2 FNYEAQ. The CDR3 DNA follows: TGTGCCAGCAGCTTGGGACTAGCGGCCCTCACAGATACGCAGTATTTT. Translation: CASSLGLAALTDTQYF.

The CDR3 DNA is TGTGCCAGCAGGCTTACTAGCGCGACCTACAATGAGCAGTTCTTC. Translated, it gives CASRLTSATYNEQFF. The chain couples TRBV6-5 to TRBJ2-1; 7 nucleotides align to TRBD2. V was pared by 6 bases and J by 2 bases, with 7 bases of the junction left unmatched. The germline V gene has CDR1 MNHEY and CDR2 SVGAGI. The CDR3 is 15 amino acids.

The rearrangement uses TRBV29-1 and TRBJ2-1; D is unresolved. V was trimmed by 7 bases and J by 2 bases, leaving 6 bases between them. CDR3 length: 11 amino acids. Germline-derived CDR1 and CDR2 are SQVTM and ANQGSEA. The CDR3 protein is CSAFAYNEQFF. As DNA, the CDR3 is TGCAGCGCCTTTGCCTACAATGAGCAGTTCTTC.

The chain combines TRBV10-3 with TRBJ1-1, with D hard to call. The V end was cut by 0 bases, the J end by 6 bases, with 2 bases between. CDR1 is ENHRY, CDR2 SYGVKD, per germline. The CDR3 runs to 11 residues. CDR3 DNA: TGTGCCATCAGTGAGTCATCTGAAGCTTTCTTT. It yields the protein CAISESSEAFF.

The CDR3 region is CASSSPGQGTQETQYF. DNA of the CDR3: TGTGCCAGCAGTTCCCCCGGACAGGGGACCCAAGAGACCCAGTACTTC. The chain has TRBV28 and TRBJ2-5, with TRBD1 identical over 9 bases. The CDR3 consists of 16 residues. Germline assignment: CDR1 MDHEN and CDR2 SYDVKM. V gave up 4 bases and J gave up 1 base; unmatched junction bases: 7.

The rearrangement links TRBV27 to TRBJ1-5, with a possible D match to TRBD1 (5 bases). V was cut by 0 bases and J by 6 bases, with 15 bases left in between. CDR1 and CDR2 from the germline V gene are MNHEY and SMNVEV (reference sequence). The CDR3 runs 16 residues. The CDR3: CASSLSYTGHTQPQHF. CDR3 DNA: TGTGCCAGCAGTTTATCCTACACAGGACATACTCAGCCCCAGCATTTT.

J is TRBJ1-4 and V is TRBV7-2; the D gene is possibly TRBD1 (5 bases). The CDR3 consists of 15 residues. V gave up 1 base and J gave up 4 bases, with 10 bases separating them. Germline V gene lookup returns CDR1 SGHTA and CDR2 FQGNSA. CDR3 nucleotides: TGTGCCAGCAGCTTAGGGGGACCGGGTAATGAAAAACTGTTTTTT. Encoded protein: CASSLGGPGNEKLFF.

The table lists this clone with a count of one. The chain couples TRBV28 to TRBJ2-5; D perhaps matches TRBD1 (6 bases). The DNA matches TRBJ2-7 better at its end, which makes the J call doubtful. This CDR3 comprises 13 residues. Germline V gives CDR1 MDHEN, CDR2 SYDVKM. The CDR3 DNA reads TGTGCCAGCAGGCCAACAGGGTCTTACGAGCAGTACTTC. As protein: CASRPTGSYEQYF.

This chain uses TRBV28 with TRBJ2-7, with no clear D. Germline loops: CDR1 MDHEN, CDR2 SYDVKM. There are 13 residues in the CDR3. V lost 6 bases, J lost 2 bases, and 11 bases lay in between. The CDR3 region has the DNA TGTGCCAGCAGACGCGACGGTCCCTACGAGCAGTACTTC. Translation: CASRRDGPYEQYF.

V usage is TRBV4-1 and J usage is TRBJ2-2, with 12 bases matching TRBD2. Germline V gene data show CDR1 as MGHRA and CDR2 as YSYEKL. The CDR3 spans 17 residues. The V gene end was trimmed by 4 bases and the J gene end by 6 bases; junction bases not matched to a gene: 9. This CDR3 is CASSLPTSGSLAGELFF. As DNA, the CDR3 is TGCGCCAGCAGCCTCCCGACTAGCGGGAGTCTAGCCGGGGAGCTGTTTTTT.